The 17 T cell receptor beta chains below all came from one sample that was sequenced in a study of vaccination effects on CD4 cells after COVID-19. ViraFEST expansion of antigen-specific CD4+ T cells with viral peptide pools preceded sequencing. The culture ran for approximately 9 days before CD4+ T cells were isolated. The person acquired a PCR-confirmed SARS-CoV-2 infection between March and December 2020. The table came from immunoSEQ multiplex PCR; TCRdb's copy has only in-frame clones and leaves some out. The sample records 55,000 to 90,000 clones, over 60% being singletons. These receptors have no known antigen. Sequencing used CD4+ T cells from PBMCs cultured with HIV peptides, obtained before COVID-19 vaccination. Documented subset: HIV-1 Nef peptide pool negative control/reference culture. The source is a human donor who had a prior SARS-CoV-2 infection.

V gene TRBV5-5 combines with J gene TRBJ2-1; the D gene is possibly TRBD2 (5 bases). The CDR3 length is 15 residues. Per germline, CDR1 SGHKS and CDR2 YYEKEE (reference sequence). The ends were cut back, 5 bases at V and 2 bases at J, with 14 bases in the middle. In DNA form, the CDR3 reads TGTGCCAGCAGGTTTCAAGCGGATCCCTACAATGAGCAGTTCTTC. Protein product: CASRFQADPYNEQFF.

The V and J genes are TRBV7-8 and TRBJ1-5; 8 bases match TRBD1. Germline CDR1 reads SGHVS; CDR2 reads FQNEAQ. V was pared by 5 bases and J by 5 bases, with 5 bases of the junction left unmatched. This CDR3 has 14 residues. In DNA, the CDR3 is TGTGCCAGCAGCACAGGGGGTACAGATCAGCCCCAGCATTTT. The encoded protein is CASSTGGTDQPQHF.

The chain employs TRBV13 and TRBJ2-3, with 12 bases that match TRBD2. J was trimmed by 3 bases and V by 5 bases; bases with no gene match: 6. The CDR3 runs to 16 residues. The V gene's germline CDR1 is PRHDT and CDR2 FYEKMQ (reference sequence). The CDR3: CASSPRLAGVTDTQYF. DNA of the CDR3: TGTGCCAGCAGCCCGCGACTAGCGGGAGTGACAGATACGCAGTATTTT.

The rearrangement joins TRBV18 to TRBJ2-7, with 9 bases identical to TRBD1. Looked up from germline, CDR1 is KGHSH and CDR2 is LQKENI. The V gene end was trimmed by 4 bases and the J gene end by 6 bases; junction bases not matched to a gene: 10. This CDR3 comprises 15 residues. As DNA, the CDR3 is TGTGCCAGCTCACGAAACGGACAGGGGATGAGCGAGCAGTACTTC. Translation: CASSRNGQGMSEQYF. Based on the CDR3 plus reference TRBV18 and TRBJ2-7, the full variable domain is NAGVMQNPRHLVRRRGQEARLRCSPMKGHSHVYWYRQLPEEGLKFMVYLQKENIIDESGMPKERFSAEFPKEGPSILRIQQVVRGDSAAYFCASSRNGQGMSEQYFGPGTRLTVT.

The rearrangement joins TRBV18 to TRBJ2-5, with unresolved D. The CDR3 length is 15 residues. V was clipped by 3 bases and J by 4 bases, with 15 bases between them. Germline CDR1 and CDR2: KGHSH and LQKENI. Here the CDR3 reads CASSPETGRSETQYF. The CDR3 bases are TGTGCCAGCTCACCGGAGACTGGTCGATCAGAGACCCAGTACTTC.

This clone was observed once. This rearrangement joins TRBV12-3 or TRBV12-4 to TRBJ2-4; D is possibly TRBD1 or TRBD2 (5 bases each). The CDR3 is 13 amino acids. Trimming pared 5 bases from V and 4 bases from J, leaving 9 bases between. CDR3 residues: CASSGGSKNIQYF. The DNA for the CDR3 is TGTGCCAGCAGTGGGGGTTCAAAAAACATTCAGTACTTC.

V gene TRBV18 combines with J gene TRBJ2-7; 12 bases align to TRBD2. The CDR3 is 14 residues long. CDR1 KGHSH and CDR2 LQKENI come from the germline V gene. J lost 5 bases, V lost 3 bases, and 2 bases had no gene match. The CDR3 DNA reads TGTGCCAGCTCACCGACTAGCGGGAGCCACGAGCAGTACTTC. Protein: CASSPTSGSHEQYF.

The CDR3 protein is CASSLQAGGTYEQYF. CDR3 in DNA: TGTGCCAGCAGCTTGCAGGCAGGGGGTACCTACGAGCAGTACTTC. J is TRBJ2-7 and V is TRBV5-4; 7 bases agree with TRBD1. From germline, CDR1 is SGHNT and CDR2 YYREEE (reference sequence). The CDR3 totals 15 residues. V shed 1 base and J 2 bases; nucleotides not matched to a gene: 6.

This chain links TRBV7-9 with TRBJ1-1, with 11 bases that match TRBD1. Germline CDR1 is SEHNR and CDR2 is FQNEAQ (reference sequence). After removal of 8 bases from V and 4 bases from J, the junction contained 9 bases not matched to a gene. The CDR3 spans 15 residues. The CDR3 DNA sequence: TGTGCCAGCGCGAAAGATGGGACAGGGGGCACTGAAGCTTTCTTT. Protein: CASAKDGTGGTEAFF.

The gene calls are TRBV9 and TRBJ2-1, with TRBD2 identical over 10 bases. The CDR3 is made up of 19 amino acids. The germline gives CDR1 SGDLS, CDR2 YYNGEE. J lost 2 bases, V lost 2 bases, and 13 bases had no gene match. The CDR3 protein is CASSVGWTSGSVTYNEQFF. CDR3 bases: TGTGCCAGCAGCGTGGGTTGGACTAGCGGATCGGTCACCTACAATGAGCAGTTCTTC. Using reference TRBV9 and TRBJ2-1 for the parts outside the CDR3, the full variable domain is DSGVTQTPKHLITATGQRVTLRCSPRSGDLSVYWYQQSLDQGLQFLIQYYNGEERAKGNILERFSAQQFPDLHSELNLSSLELGDSALYFCASSVGWTSGSVTYNEQFFGPGTRLTVL.

The chain uses TRBV29-1 and TRBJ2-1, with unresolved D. This CDR3 is 11 amino acids long. The V gene lost 6 bases and the J gene lost 4 bases, with 7 bases spanning the gap. Germline V lookup: CDR1 SQVTM, CDR2 ANQGSEA. The chain's CDR3 is CSVDKYNEQFF. The CDR3 nucleotides are TGCAGCGTAGACAAATACAATGAGCAGTTCTTC.

The rearrangement joins TRBV6-5 to TRBJ1-5; 7 positions agree with TRBD1. Germline CDR1 and CDR2: MNHEY and SVGAGI. V lost 2 bases to trimming and J lost 9 bases; unmatched junction nucleotides: 7. CDR3 length: 14 amino acids. CDR3 bases: TGTGCCAGCAGTTACCGACAGGGAATTCCGCCCCAGCATTTT. Translated, it gives CASSYRQGIPPQHF.

The J gene is TRBJ2-1, the V gene TRBV28; no definite D call. The CDR3 spans 15 residues. Trimming cost V 4 bases and J 9 bases, with 19 bases left between them. Germline CDR1 is MDHEN and CDR2 is SYDVKM. The CDR3 coding sequence is TGTGCCAGCAGTTCCCCCACTACCCTAGAGGTTGAGCAGTTCTTC. Translation: CASSSPTTLEVEQFF.

The gene calls are TRBV7-8 and TRBJ2-1, with D hard to call. V was shortened by 5 bases and J by 0 bases, with 14 bases between the two germline ends. CDR1 and CDR2 from the germline V gene are SGHVS and FQNEAQ. This CDR3 is 16 amino acids long. In DNA form, the CDR3 reads TGTGCCAGCAGCCAAATGGGAACCCGCTCCTACAATGAGCAGTTCTTC. Its translation: CASSQMGTRSYNEQFF.

The chain joins TRBV25-1 to TRBJ1-4; no reliable D call. The V gene lost 6 bases and the J gene lost 3 bases, with 5 bases spanning the gap. Germline V gene sequence: CDR1 MGHDK, CDR2 SYGVNS. CDR3 length: 12 residues. The chain's CDR3 is CASRGSNEKLFF. CDR3 nucleotides: TGTGCCAGCAGGGGCTCTAATGAAAAACTGTTTTTT.

The chain employs TRBV7-3 and TRBJ2-1; tentative D call: TRBD2 (7 bases). Germline V gene data show CDR1 as SGHTA and CDR2 as FQGTGA. The V end lost 2 bases, the J end lost 3 bases, and 20 bases lay between the germline ends. The CDR3 is made up of 18 amino acids. The CDR3 protein is CASSLVGWGEGGYNEQFF. The CDR3 coding sequence is TGTGCCAGCAGCTTAGTCGGCTGGGGGGAGGGGGGCTACAATGAGCAGTTCTTC. The full variable domain, completed using reference TRBV7-3 and TRBJ2-1, is GAGVSQTPSNKVTEKGKYVELRCDPISGHTALYWYRQSLGQGPEFLIYFQGTGAADDSGLPNDRFFAVRPEGSVSTLKIQRTERGDSAVYLCASSLVGWGEGGYNEQFFGPGTRLTVL.

This clone was detected a few times. The chain uses TRBV5-6 and TRBJ1-2; D is perhaps TRBD1 (5 bases). This CDR3 has 12 residues. The ends were cut back, 4 bases at V and 5 bases at J, with 9 bases in the middle. Germline V CDR1 and CDR2: SGHDT, YYEEEE. Here the CDR3 DNA reads TGTGCCAGCAGCGAAGGGGAATATGGCTACACCTTC. Encoded protein: CASSEGEYGYTF.